This TCR beta chain was sequenced in a study of blood T cell repertoires in COVID-19. Background on the study: COVID-19 samples from acute and convalescent phases originated in the United States, Italy and Spain.

Sequenced by immunoSEQ multiplex PCR; TCRdb stores in-frame clones only, minus some. The table shows some 96,000 clones, with under 90% occurring only once. The CDR3 runs to 17 residues. In germline, CDR1 is SGHVS, CDR2 FQNEAQ. V lost 2 bases, J lost 0 bases, and 15 bases lay in between. This clonotype was sampled from a human donor in a cohort sampled during active COVID-19. The chain uses TRBV7-8 and TRBJ2-3; D remains ambiguous. Material: peripheral blood. CDR3 sequence: CASSLIGGITSTDTQYF. The CDR3 nucleotides read TGTGCCAGCAGCTTAATCGGCGGTATAACCAGCACAGATACGCAGTATTTT. Based on the CDR3 plus reference TRBV7-8 and TRBJ2-3, the full variable domain is GAGVSQSPRYKVAKRGQDVALRCDPISGHVSLFWYQQALGQGPEFLTYFQNEAQLDKSGLPSDRFFAERPEGSVSTLKIQRTQQEDSAVYLCASSLIGGITSTDTQYFGPGTRLTVL.